These 23 T cell receptor beta chains originate from one sample sequenced in a study of Graves' ophthalmopathy and Graves' hyperthyroidism. RNA transcripts served as template for amplifying TCR beta CDR3 sequences. First-round RT-PCR employed HTBI primers, with a second-round multiplex PCR after it. TCRdb re-called the multiplex PCR reads with MiXCR, one entry per CDR3 protein. The data hold under 800,000 distinct CDR3 sequences, with about a fifth observed a single time. Input material: peripheral blood. The receptors originated from a woman aged 18-35 years with stable Graves' hyperthyroidism. Some clones in this sample may be carry-over from other donors' samples.

The chain combines TRBV5-1 with TRBJ2-7, with 8 bases lining up with TRBD1. The CDR3 has 15 amino acids. With 5 bases clipped from V and 9 bases from J, the junction kept 16 bases outside the gene matches. From germline, CDR1 is SGHRS and CDR2 YFSETQ. The CDR3 DNA sequence: TGCGCCAGCAGAAGAAGGACAGGGCATCTGGGGGGGCAGTACTTC. Translation gives CASRRRTGHLGGQYF.

This chain joins TRBV5-1 and TRBJ1-1; TRBD1 is a possible D gene (6 bases). CDR3 size: 15 residues. CDR1 is SGHRS and CDR2 is YFSETQ in the germline V gene. V was trimmed by 1 base and J by 4 bases, leaving 14 bases between them. CDR3 in amino acids: CASSLQGPVITEAFF. In DNA form, the CDR3 reads TGCGCCAGCAGCTTGCAGGGGCCTGTGATCACTGAAGCTTTCTTT.

V gene TRBV30 combines with J gene TRBJ2-2; no firm D call. Germline loops: CDR1 GTSNPN, CDR2 SVGIG (reference sequence). The CDR3 runs 13 residues. V shed 4 bases and J shed 6 bases, with 12 bases lying between them. CDR3 DNA: TGTGCCTGGAAAAATCGAGATGCCGGGGAGCTGTTTTTT. It translates to CAWKNRDAGELFF.

This clonotype was seen ten or more times. The chain employs TRBV6-2 or TRBV6-3 and TRBJ1-1; D is unresolved. Germline V gene lookup returns CDR1 MNHEY and CDR2 SVGEGT. The CDR3 extends over 12 amino acids. With 4 bases removed from V and 3 bases from J, the gap between germline ends came to 6 bases. DNA for the CDR3: TGTGCCAGCAGTTGGGCATACACTGAAGCTTTCTTT. It specifies CASSWAYTEAFF.

The genes are TRBV3-1 and TRBJ1-1; TRBD1 aligns across 7 bases. The ends lost 5 bases at V and 10 bases at J; junction bases unmatched: 7. The germline V gene has CDR1 LGHDT and CDR2 YNNKEL (reference sequence). This CDR3 has 12 amino acids. Written as DNA, the CDR3 is TGTGCCAGCAGCACAACAGGGGTGCGAGCTTTCTTT. It yields the protein CASSTTGVRAFF.

This clonotype has a handful of counts. The genes are TRBV6-2 or TRBV6-3 and TRBJ2-2; 8 bases are shared with TRBD1. Losses at the gene ends were 4 bases for V and 3 bases for J; bases not matched to a gene: 13. The CDR3 loop spans 18 amino acids. The V gene's germline CDR1 is MNHEY and CDR2 SVGEGT. The CDR3 here is CASSWDRLLLSDTGELFF. The CDR3, as DNA: TGTGCCAGCAGTTGGGACAGGCTCCTTCTGTCGGACACCGGGGAGCTGTTTTTT.

Many counts were recorded for this clonotype. The genes are TRBV12-5 and TRBJ1-2; tentative D call: TRBD1 (5 bases). The CDR3 has 15 residues. Looked up from germline, CDR1 is LGHNT and CDR2 is FRNRAP. V was shortened by 5 bases and J by 6 bases, with 19 bases between the two germline ends. The DNA of the CDR3 is TGTGCTAGTGGTCCATCCCGTGGGGGGAGGAATGGCTACACCTTC. Its protein is CASGPSRGGRNGYTF.

This chain joins TRBV24-1 and TRBJ1-2; 7 bases map to TRBD1. The CDR3 covers 16 residues. Unmatched junction bases numbered 9, after V lost 2 bases and J lost 4 bases. Germline V CDR1 and CDR2: KGHDR, SFDVKD. CDR3 amino acids: CATSDSIDGTVYGYTF. The CDR3 region has the DNA TGTGCCACCAGTGATTCTATTGATGGGACAGTCTATGGCTACACCTTC.

This clonotype was seen a handful of times. The rearrangement links TRBV13 to TRBJ2-5, with D hard to call. The germline V and J ends were trimmed by 2 bases and 5 bases, with 6 bases remaining between them. The CDR3 is made up of 12 amino acids. The germline gives CDR1 PRHDT, CDR2 FYEKMQ (reference sequence). The CDR3 reads CASSLRLETQYF. The CDR3 DNA sequence: TGTGCCAGCAGCTTAAGGTTGGAGACCCAGTACTTC.

In its sample, this clonotype was seen many times. The chain carries TRBV10-3 and TRBJ2-6; D may correspond to TRBD1 or TRBD2 (5 bases each). This CDR3 is built from 17 residues. Germline V gives CDR1 ENHRY, CDR2 SYGVKD. The germline V and J ends were trimmed by 7 bases and 2 bases, with 18 bases remaining between them. In DNA form, the CDR3 reads TGTGCCATCACCCCAGCAGCCGGGGACCCTGGGGCCAACGTCCTGACTTTC. It specifies CAITPAAGDPGANVLTF.

This clonotype was counted at least ten times. The chain combines TRBV6-1 with TRBJ2-7, with TRBD1 matching over 8 bases. The CDR3 loop spans 14 amino acids. CDR1 MNHNS and CDR2 SASEGT come from the germline V gene. V lost 7 bases and J lost 2; bases outside the gene matches: 7. The CDR3 bases are TGTGCCAGCACTACAGGGGGATCCACCTACGAGCAGTACTTC. Translating it yields CASTTGGSTYEQYF.

This clonotype was found many times. This chain joins TRBV12-3 or TRBV12-4 and TRBJ2-5; D possibly corresponds to TRBD1 (5 bases). V dropped 3 bases and J dropped 3 bases, with 8 bases sitting between them. The CDR3 is made up of 13 amino acids. The CDR3 spells CASSFDRKETQYF. CDR3 DNA: TGTGCCAGCAGTTTCGACAGAAAAGAGACCCAGTACTTC.

This clonotype was recorded many times. The genes are TRBV30 and TRBJ1-2; D gene uncertain. The ends were cut back, 7 bases at V and 6 bases at J, with 9 bases in the middle. Germline V CDR1 and CDR2: GTSNPN, SVGIG (reference sequence). The CDR3 spans 10 residues. Here the CDR3 reads CASWTDGYTF. CDR3 bases: TGTGCCTCCTGGACGGATGGCTACACCTTC. The variable domain in full, with the rest retrieved from reference TRBV30 and TRBJ1-2, is SQTIHQWPATLVQPVGSPLSLECTVEGTSNPNLYWYRQAAGRGLQLLFYSVGIGQISSEVPQNLSASRPQDRQFILSSKKLLLSDSGFYLCASWTDGYTFGSGTRLTVV.

This clonotype was observed a handful of times. The chain recombines TRBV6-1 with TRBJ2-7, with D possibly being TRBD2 (5 bases). The CDR3 loop spans 11 amino acids. V shed 5 bases and J shed 7 bases, with 9 bases lying between them. Germline V CDR1 and CDR2: MNHNS, SASEGT. The DNA of the CDR3 is TGTGCCAGCAGTAAGGGAGCAGAGCAGTACTTC. This translates into CASSKGAEQYF.

This clonotype has ten or more counts. This chain joins TRBV14 and TRBJ2-7; tentatively, D is TRBD2 (5 bases). V lost 2 bases and J 4 bases, leaving 15 bases between the germline ends. CDR1 is SGHDN and CDR2 is FVKESK in the germline V gene. This CDR3 has 15 amino acids. The chain's CDR3 is CASSQRTGFPYEQYF. The CDR3 DNA reads TGTGCCAGCAGCCAACGGACGGGATTTCCATACGAGCAGTACTTC.

Many counts were recorded for this clonotype. The chain carries TRBV6-5 and TRBJ2-5; 8 nucleotides agree with TRBD1. Germline values: CDR1 MNHEY, CDR2 SVGAGI. The CDR3 contains 13 residues. J was trimmed by 4 bases and V by 6 bases; bases with no gene match: 4. The CDR3 DNA sequence: TGTGCCAGCAGCTTCGGACAGGGAGAGACCCAGTACTTC. It yields the protein CASSFGQGETQYF.

This clonotype has ten or more counts. V and J are TRBV2 and TRBJ1-5, with TRBD1 matching over 7 bases. The CDR3 runs 13 residues. The germline V gene encodes CDR1 SNHLY and CDR2 FYNNEI. The J segment lost 5 bases and the V segment lost 7 bases, leaving 5 bases of the junction unmatched. CDR3 nucleotide sequence: TGTGCCAGCACGGACAGGAGACATCAGCCCCAGCATTTT. Translation: CASTDRRHQPQHF.

This clonotype showed up many times. The genes are TRBV12-3 or TRBV12-4 and TRBJ1-1; D is ambiguous. Trimming pared 1 base from V and 6 bases from J, leaving 9 bases between. The CDR3 loop spans 13 amino acids. The CDR3 nucleotides are TGTGCCAGCAGTTTAGAGGGTCGGTCTGAAGCTTTCTTT. Translation: CASSLEGRSEAFF.

The J gene is TRBJ1-6, the V gene TRBV30; D is ambiguous. The CDR3 is made up of 16 amino acids. Germline CDR1 and CDR2: GTSNPN and SVGIG (reference sequence). V dropped 0 bases and J dropped 0 bases, with 9 bases sitting between them. CDR3 sequence reads: CAWSVQLSSYNSPLHF. CDR3 nucleotide sequence: TGTGCCTGGAGTGTACAGTTGAGCTCCTATAATTCACCCCTCCACTTT.

In this sample, this clonotype turned up many times. The chain employs TRBV14 and TRBJ2-5; 10 bases map to TRBD2. The CDR3 totals 16 residues. Germline loops: CDR1 SGHDN, CDR2 FVKESK. Unmatched junction bases numbered 3, after V lost 2 bases and J lost 0 bases. The CDR3 spells CASSQLAGANQETQYF. The CDR3 region has the DNA TGTGCCAGCAGCCAACTAGCGGGAGCAAACCAAGAGACCCAGTACTTC.

The V call is TRBV6-1, the J call TRBJ2-7; D gene ambiguous. CDR1 is MNHNS, CDR2 SASEGT, per germline. This CDR3 comprises 15 residues. V lost 3 bases and J lost 5, with 17 bases in between. The CDR3 is CASSDESRSTDEQYF. The CDR3 DNA reads TGTGCCAGCAGTGATGAATCGCGGTCCACCGACGAGCAGTACTTC.

This clonotype has just a few counts. This chain links TRBV5-6 with TRBJ2-6, with 10 bases matching TRBD2. CDR1 and CDR2 from the germline V gene are SGHDT and YYEEEE. The CDR3 extends over 16 amino acids. The V segment lost 3 bases and the J segment 4 bases; nucleotides outside the gene matches: 4. CDR3 sequence: CASSWGLAPGANVLTF. The CDR3 DNA sequence: TGTGCCAGCAGCTGGGGACTAGCGCCGGGGGCCAACGTCCTGACTTTC.

Ten or more counts support this clonotype. The V call is TRBV2, the J call TRBJ1-1; TRBD1 aligns across 7 bases. V shed 7 bases and J 4 bases; nucleotides not matched to a gene: 6. There are 13 residues in the CDR3. Germline CDR1 is SNHLY and CDR2 is FYNNEI. The DNA of the CDR3 is TGTGCCAGCATAGACAGGGAGACCACTGAAGCTTTCTTT. Translated: CASIDRETTEAFF.